Below, 10 T cell receptor beta chains from the same sample are listed, as sequenced in a study of CD8+CD57+ T cells in acquired aplastic anemia. Using genomic DNA as the template, TCR beta VDJ and CDR3 profiling was carried out. In TCRdb, the reads were re-called with MiXCR into one record per CDR3 protein. This table holds about 110,000 distinct CDR3 sequences, less than 65% found once. Sequencing was carried out using sorted CD4+, CD8+, or CD8+CD57+ T cells (not recorded which) from PBMCs. Receptors originate from a human donor in good health, serving as a control.

This clonotype was recorded many times. V usage is TRBV6-5 and J usage is TRBJ1-1; the D gene is possibly TRBD1 (6 bases). The CDR3 loop spans 15 amino acids. Trimming took off 1 base at V and 3 bases at J, with 12 bases between the two ends. Germline CDR1 MNHEY, CDR2 SVGAGI. The CDR3 sequence is CASSYWRGLDTEAFF. The CDR3 DNA reads TGTGCCAGCAGTTACTGGCGGGGGCTCGACACTGAAGCTTTCTTT.

This clonotype was found many times. The rearrangement joins TRBV12-3 or TRBV12-4 to TRBJ2-1; D is perhaps TRBD1 (5 bases). CDR3 length equals 14 residues. Trimming removed 1 base at V and 4 bases at J, with 8 bases between. This chain's CDR3 is CASSLVAGYNEQFF. The CDR3 nucleotides read TGTGCCAGCAGTTTAGTTGCAGGGTACAATGAGCAGTTCTTC.

There are many counts of this clonotype. The rearrangement joins TRBV7-6 to TRBJ2-1; TRBD1 or TRBD2 may be the D gene (5 bases each). Germline V gene lookup returns CDR1 SGHVS and CDR2 FNYEAQ. This CDR3 spans 14 amino acids. The V gene lost 0 bases and the J gene lost 4 bases, with 7 bases spanning the gap. CDR3 in amino acids: CASSLAGDYNEQFF. CDR3 DNA sequence: TGTGCCAGCAGCTTAGCGGGGGATTACAATGAGCAGTTCTTC.

V and J are TRBV19 and TRBJ2-2, with TRBD2 as a possible D gene (5 bases). The CDR3 runs to 13 residues. Germline CDR1 reads LNHDA; CDR2 reads SQIVND (reference sequence). V was trimmed by 4 bases and J by 6 bases, leaving 9 bases between them. This CDR3 reads CASSRLFSGELFF. The CDR3 coding sequence is TGTGCCAGTAGTAGACTATTTTCCGGGGAGCTGTTTTTT.

The V call is TRBV29-1, the J call TRBJ2-1; D is ambiguous. With 5 bases removed from V and 7 bases from J, the gap between germline ends came to 6 bases. This CDR3 comprises 10 residues. In germline, CDR1 is SQVTM, CDR2 ANQGSEA. CDR3 loop: CSVWENEQFF. For the CDR3, the DNA is TGCAGCGTTTGGGAAAATGAGCAGTTCTTC.

V usage is TRBV4-3 and J usage is TRBJ2-7, with 7 bases lining up with TRBD1. This CDR3 spans 15 amino acids. Unmatched junction bases numbered 3, after V lost 1 base and J lost 0 bases. Germline CDR1 and CDR2: LGHNA and YSLEER. The CDR3 DNA follows: TGCGCCAGCAGCCAAGGACGGGACAGCTCCTACGAGCAGTACTTC. It is translated as CASSQGRDSSYEQYF.

The genes are TRBV15 and TRBJ1-2; D not resolved. This CDR3 comprises 15 residues. Trimming took off 0 bases at V and 0 bases at J, with 8 bases between the two ends. Per the germline V gene, CDR1 is LNHNV and CDR2 is YYDKDF (reference sequence). The CDR3 DNA sequence: TGTGCCACCAGCAGAGAGACCTCGGCTAACTATGGCTACACCTTC. It codes for CATSRETSANYGYTF.

The chain is built from TRBV13 and TRBJ1-1; 8 bases align to TRBD1. In germline, CDR1 is PRHDT, CDR2 FYEKMQ (reference sequence). Losses at the gene ends were 3 bases for V and 3 bases for J; bases not matched to a gene: 0. The CDR3 totals 13 residues. CDR3 in DNA: TGTGCCAGCAGCTTGACAGGGGACACTGAAGCTTTCTTT. Translated: CASSLTGDTEAFF.

The chain has TRBV9 and TRBJ2-3, with 11 positions matching TRBD2. Germline assignment: CDR1 SGDLS and CDR2 YYNGEE. The V and J ends lost 0 bases and 2 bases, in that order; junction bases with no gene match: 2. The CDR3 covers 16 residues. The CDR3 spells CASSVGLAGPTDTQYF. CDR3 bases: TGTGCCAGCAGCGTAGGACTAGCGGGACCCACAGATACGCAGTATTTT. The full variable domain, in which reference TRBV9 and TRBJ2-3 provide the parts outside the CDR3, is DSGVTQTPKHLITATGQRVTLRCSPRSGDLSVYWYQQSLDQGLQFLIQYYNGEERAKGNILERFSAQQFPDLHSELNLSSLELGDSALYFCASSVGLAGPTDTQYFGPGTRLTVL.

This clonotype has just one count. The chain recombines TRBV10-3 with TRBJ2-7; D may be TRBD2 (5 bases). This CDR3 region has 15 residues. Germline V gene data show CDR1 as ENHRY and CDR2 as SYGVKD. V was pared by 3 bases and J by 2 bases, with 14 bases between. The CDR3: CAISDSRGITYEQYF. The CDR3 nucleotides are TGTGCCATCAGTGACTCTCGGGGAATCACCTACGAGCAGTACTTC.